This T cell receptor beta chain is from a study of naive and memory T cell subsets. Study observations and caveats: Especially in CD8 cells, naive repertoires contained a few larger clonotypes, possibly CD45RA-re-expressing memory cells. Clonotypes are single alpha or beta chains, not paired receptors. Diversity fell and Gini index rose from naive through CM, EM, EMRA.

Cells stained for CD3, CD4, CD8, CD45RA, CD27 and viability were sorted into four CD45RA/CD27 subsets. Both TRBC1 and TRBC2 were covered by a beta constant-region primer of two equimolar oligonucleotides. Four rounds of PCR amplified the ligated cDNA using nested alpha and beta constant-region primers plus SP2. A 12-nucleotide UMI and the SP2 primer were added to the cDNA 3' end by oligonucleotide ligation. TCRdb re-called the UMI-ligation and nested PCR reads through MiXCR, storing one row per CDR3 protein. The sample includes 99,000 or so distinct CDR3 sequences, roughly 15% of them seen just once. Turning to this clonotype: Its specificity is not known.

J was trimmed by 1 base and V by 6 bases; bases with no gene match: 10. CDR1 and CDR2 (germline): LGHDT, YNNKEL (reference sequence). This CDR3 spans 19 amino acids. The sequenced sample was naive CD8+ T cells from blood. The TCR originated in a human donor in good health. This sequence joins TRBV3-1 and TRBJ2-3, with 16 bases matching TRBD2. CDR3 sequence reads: CASRRTPGTSGGGTDTQYF. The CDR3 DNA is TGTGCCAGCAGACGTACGCCTGGGACTAGCGGGGGGGGCACAGATACGCAGTATTTT.